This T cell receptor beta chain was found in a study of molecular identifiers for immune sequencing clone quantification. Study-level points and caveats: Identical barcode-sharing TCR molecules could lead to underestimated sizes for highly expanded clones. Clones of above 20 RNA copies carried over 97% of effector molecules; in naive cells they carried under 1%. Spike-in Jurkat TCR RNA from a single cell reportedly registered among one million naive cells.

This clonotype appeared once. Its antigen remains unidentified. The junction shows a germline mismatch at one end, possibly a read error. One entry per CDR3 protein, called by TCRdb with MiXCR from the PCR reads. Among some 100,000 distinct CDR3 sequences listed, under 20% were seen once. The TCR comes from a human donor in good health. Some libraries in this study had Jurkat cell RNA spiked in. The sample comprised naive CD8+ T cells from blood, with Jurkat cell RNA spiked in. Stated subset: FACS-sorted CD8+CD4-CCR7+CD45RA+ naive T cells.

The CDR3 sequence: CASSLSGQNAGELFF. CDR3 DNA: TGTGCTAGCAGTTTATCCGGACAGAACGCCGGGGAGCTGTTTTTT. The J gene is TRBJ2-2, the V gene TRBV28; weak D call: TRBD1 (6 bases). Germline CDR1 MDHEN, CDR2 SYDVKM. CDR3 length: 15 residues. The full variable domain, in which reference TRBV28 and TRBJ2-2 provide the parts outside the CDR3, is DVKVTQSSRYLVKRTGEKVFLECVQDMDHENMFWYRQDPGLGLRLIYFSYDVKMKEKGDIPEGYSVSREKKERFSLILESASTNQTSMYLCASSLSGQNAGELFFGEGSRLTVL.